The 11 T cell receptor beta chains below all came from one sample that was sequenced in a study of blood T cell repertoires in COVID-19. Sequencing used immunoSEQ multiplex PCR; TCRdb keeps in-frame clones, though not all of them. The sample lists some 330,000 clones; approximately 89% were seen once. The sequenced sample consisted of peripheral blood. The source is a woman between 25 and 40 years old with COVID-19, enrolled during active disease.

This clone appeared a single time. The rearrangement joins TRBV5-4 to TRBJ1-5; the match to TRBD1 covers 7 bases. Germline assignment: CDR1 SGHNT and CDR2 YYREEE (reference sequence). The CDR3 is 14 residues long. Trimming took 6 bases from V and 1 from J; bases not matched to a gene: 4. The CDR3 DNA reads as TGTGCCAGCACAAGACAGGGAAGCAATCAGCCCCAGCATTTT. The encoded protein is CASTRQGSNQPQHF.

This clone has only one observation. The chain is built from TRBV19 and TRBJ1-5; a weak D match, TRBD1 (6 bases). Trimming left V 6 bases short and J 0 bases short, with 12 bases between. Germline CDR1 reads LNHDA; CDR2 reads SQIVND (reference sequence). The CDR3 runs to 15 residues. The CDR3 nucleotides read TGTGCCAGTAGCAAGACAGGAAATAGCAATCAGCCCCAGCATTTT. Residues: CASSKTGNSNQPQHF.

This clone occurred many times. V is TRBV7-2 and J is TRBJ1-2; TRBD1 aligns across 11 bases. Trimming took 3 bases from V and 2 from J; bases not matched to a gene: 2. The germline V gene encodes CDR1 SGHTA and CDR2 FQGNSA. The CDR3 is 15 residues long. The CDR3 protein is CASSFGDRGNYGYTF. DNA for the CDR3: TGTGCCAGCAGCTTTGGGGACAGGGGGAACTATGGCTACACCTTC.

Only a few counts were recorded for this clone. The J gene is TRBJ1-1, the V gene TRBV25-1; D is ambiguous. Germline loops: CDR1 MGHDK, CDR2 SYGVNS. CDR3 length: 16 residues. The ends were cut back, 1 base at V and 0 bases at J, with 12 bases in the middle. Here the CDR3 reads CASSESSLGLNTEAFF. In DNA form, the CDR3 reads TGTGCCAGCAGTGAATCCTCCCTAGGTTTGAACACTGAAGCTTTCTTT.

CDR3 region: CAISDRFQASNYGYTF. For the CDR3, the DNA is TGTGCCATCAGTGATCGGTTTCAAGCTTCTAACTATGGCTACACCTTC. The chain has TRBV10-3 and TRBJ1-2; D remains unclear. There are 16 residues in the CDR3. Trimming removed 3 bases at V and 0 bases at J, with 14 bases between. Per the germline V gene, CDR1 is ENHRY and CDR2 is SYGVKD.

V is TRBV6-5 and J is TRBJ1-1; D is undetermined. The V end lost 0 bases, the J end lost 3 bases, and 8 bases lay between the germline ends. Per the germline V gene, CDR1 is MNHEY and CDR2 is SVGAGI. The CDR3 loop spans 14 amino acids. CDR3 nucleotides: TGTGCCAGCAGTTACTCGAGTTCCTACACTGAAGCTTTCTTT. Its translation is CASSYSSSYTEAFF.

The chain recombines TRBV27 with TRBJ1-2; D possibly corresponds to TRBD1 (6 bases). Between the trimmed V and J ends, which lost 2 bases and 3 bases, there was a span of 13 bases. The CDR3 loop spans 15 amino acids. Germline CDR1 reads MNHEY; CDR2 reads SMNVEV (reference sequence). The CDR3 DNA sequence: TGTGCCAGCAGTTTAACCGGACAGAGGGACTATGGCTACACCTTC. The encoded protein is CASSLTGQRDYGYTF.

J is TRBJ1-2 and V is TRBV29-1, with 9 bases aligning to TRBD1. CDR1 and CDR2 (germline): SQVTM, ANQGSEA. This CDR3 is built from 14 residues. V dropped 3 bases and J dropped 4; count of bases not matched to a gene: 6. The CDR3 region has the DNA TGCAGCGTTGACGGGACAGGGATCGGCTATGGCTACACCTTC. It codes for CSVDGTGIGYGYTF.

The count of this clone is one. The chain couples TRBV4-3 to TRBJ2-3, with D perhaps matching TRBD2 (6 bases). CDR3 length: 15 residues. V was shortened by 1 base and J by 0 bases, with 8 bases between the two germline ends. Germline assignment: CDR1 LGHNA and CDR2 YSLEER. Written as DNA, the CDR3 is TGCGCCAGCAGCCAAGGTGGAGGGAGCACAGATACGCAGTATTTT. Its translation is CASSQGGGSTDTQYF.

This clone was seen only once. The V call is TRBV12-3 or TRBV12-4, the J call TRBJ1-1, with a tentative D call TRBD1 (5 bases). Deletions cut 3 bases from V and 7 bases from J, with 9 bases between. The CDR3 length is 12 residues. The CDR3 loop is CASSFLDSEAFF. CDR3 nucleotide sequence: TGTGCCAGCAGTTTCCTAGACAGTGAAGCTTTCTTT.

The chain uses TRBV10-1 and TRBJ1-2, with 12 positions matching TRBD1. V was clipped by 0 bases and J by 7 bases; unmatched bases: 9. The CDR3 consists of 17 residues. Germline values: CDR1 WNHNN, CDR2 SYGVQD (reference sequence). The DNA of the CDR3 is TGCGCCAGCAGTGAGTCGCGTCCGGGACAGGGGGCGAGTGGCTACACCTTC. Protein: CASSESRPGQGASGYTF.